Below, 24 T cell receptor beta chains from the same sample are listed, as sequenced in a study of blood T cell repertoires in COVID-19. The protocol was immunoSEQ multiplex PCR, while the TCRdb copy is restricted to in-frame clones and leaves out a portion. The sample holds around 80,000 clones; around 81% are singletons and the top ten take approximately 9.1%. The specimen was peripheral blood. The receptors stem from a human donor in a cohort sampled during active COVID-19.

This clone was detected once. The V call is TRBV5-1, the J call TRBJ2-3, with 12 bases identical to TRBD2. The CDR3 consists of 16 residues. From germline, CDR1 is SGHRS and CDR2 YFSETQ. Trimming removed 2 bases from V and 4 bases from J; junction bases left unmatched: 5. The CDR3 DNA reads as TGCGCCAGCAGCTTACCTAGCGGGGGGGGCGCAGATACGCAGTATTTT. Its protein product is CASSLPSGGGADTQYF.

This chain links TRBV4-1 with TRBJ2-1; TRBD2 matches 9 bases. This CDR3 has 16 residues. Germline V gene data show CDR1 as MGHRA and CDR2 as YSYEKL. Germline trimming cut 0 bases from V and 3 bases from J; bases unmatched to any gene: 3. The CDR3 sequence is CASSQEGTSFYNEQFF. Here the CDR3 DNA reads TGCGCCAGCAGCCAAGAGGGGACTAGCTTCTACAATGAGCAGTTCTTC.

The rearrangement links TRBV6-6 to TRBJ2-7; 8 bases map to TRBD1. The CDR3 is made up of 14 amino acids. V trimming: 6 bases; J trimming: 3 bases; junction bases outside the gene matches: 7. Germline loops: CDR1 MNHNY, CDR2 SVGAGI (reference sequence). The CDR3, as DNA: TGTGCCAGCAGCTCCCTTGACAGGGGCTACGAGCAGTACTTC. It translates to CASSSLDRGYEQYF.

The chain recombines TRBV27 with TRBJ2-7, with D possibly matching TRBD1 (5 bases). This CDR3 has 11 residues. The V and J ends lost 4 bases and 6 bases respectively, with 7 bases between them. The germline gives CDR1 MNHEY, CDR2 SMNVEV (reference sequence). The CDR3 DNA is TGTGCCAGCAGTTATCAGGGCGAGCAGTACTTC. This sequence encodes CASSYQGEQYF.

The chain uses TRBV28 and TRBJ2-5; 12 nucleotides line up with TRBD2. Germline V CDR1 and CDR2: MDHEN, SYDVKM. This CDR3 comprises 15 residues. V was pared by 6 bases and J by 5 bases, with 7 bases of the junction left unmatched. CDR3 sequence: CASSRLAGVMETQYF. CDR3 DNA sequence: TGTGCCAGCAGCCGACTAGCGGGAGTAATGGAGACCCAGTACTTC.

The chain couples TRBV27 to TRBJ1-1; 7 bases fit TRBD1. With 4 bases clipped from V and 5 bases from J, the junction kept 10 bases outside the gene matches. This CDR3 is 15 amino acids long. Germline V gene lookup returns CDR1 MNHEY and CDR2 SMNVEV (reference sequence). The CDR3 DNA reads TGTGCCAGCAGTTATGGACAGGCTCATCGGACTGAAGCTTTCTTT. Protein: CASSYGQAHRTEAFF.

This clone was detected only once. The rearrangement links TRBV28 to TRBJ1-6; no definite D call. Germline V CDR1 and CDR2: MDHEN, SYDVKM. Trimming took off 6 bases at V and 0 bases at J, with 15 bases between the two ends. This CDR3 comprises 17 residues. In DNA form, the CDR3 reads TGTGCCAGCAGCCTTACCCCCGGACTCTCCTATAATTCACCCCTCCACTTT. It translates to CASSLTPGLSYNSPLHF.

Written as DNA, the CDR3 is TGTGCCAGCAGTTTGGGGGGTAGGGATGGCTACACCTTC. Protein sequence: CASSLGGRDGYTF. V usage is TRBV7-3 and J usage is TRBJ1-2, with D perhaps matching TRBD1 (5 bases). This CDR3 has 13 amino acids. V lost 6 bases, J lost 6 bases, and 14 bases lay in between. The germline gives CDR1 SGHTA, CDR2 FQGTGA.

The V and J genes are TRBV7-9 and TRBJ2-7; TRBD1 agrees at 11 bases. The CDR3 has 15 residues. The J segment lost 3 bases and the V segment lost 3 bases, leaving 4 bases of the junction unmatched. From germline, CDR1 is SEHNR and CDR2 FQNEAQ (reference sequence). DNA for the CDR3: TGTGCCAGCAGCTTTGGACAGGGGGCCTTCTACGAGCAGTACTTC. It is translated as CASSFGQGAFYEQYF.

The rearrangement joins TRBV3-1 (or the pseudogene TRBV3-2) to TRBJ2-7; TRBD1 matches 8 bases. The V gene's germline CDR1 is LGHDT and CDR2 YNNKEL (reference sequence). After removal of 2 bases from V and 7 bases from J, the junction contained 7 bases not matched to a gene. The CDR3 covers 14 residues. The CDR3: CASSQRRGLDEQYF. For the CDR3, the DNA is TGTGCCAGCAGCCAACGCAGGGGGCTGGATGAGCAGTACTTC.

This rearrangement joins TRBV19 to TRBJ1-5; 8 nucleotides align to TRBD1. The ends lost 0 bases at V and 7 bases at J; junction bases unmatched: 8. Germline V gene data show CDR1 as LNHDA and CDR2 as SQIVND (reference sequence). CDR3 size: 16 residues. The CDR3 sequence: CASSIDSTGDGQPQHF. CDR3 DNA sequence: TGTGCCAGTAGTATAGACTCGACAGGGGACGGCCAGCCCCAGCATTTT.

The V and J genes are TRBV7-8 and TRBJ1-4; possible D gene TRBD1, 6 bases. The V and J ends lost 2 bases and 2 bases respectively, with 12 bases between them. The CDR3 length is 16 residues. CDR1 and CDR2 (germline): SGHVS, FQNEAQ. This CDR3 is CASSLYGGQTNEKLFF. DNA for the CDR3: TGTGCCAGCAGCTTATACGGTGGACAGACTAATGAAAAACTGTTTTTT. Drawing the rest from reference TRBV7-8 and TRBJ1-4, the complete variable domain is GAGVSQSPRYKVAKRGQDVALRCDPISGHVSLFWYQQALGQGPEFLTYFQNEAQLDKSGLPSDRFFAERPEGSVSTLKIQRTQQEDSAVYLCASSLYGGQTNEKLFFGSGTQLSVL.

The rearrangement joins TRBV7-3 to TRBJ2-5, with D unclear. The CDR3 spans 13 residues. Trimming pared 2 bases from V and 4 bases from J, leaving 8 bases between. From germline, CDR1 is SGHTA and CDR2 FQGTGA. The CDR3 nucleotides are TGTGCCAGCAGCTTAGAAAGAGGAGAGACCCAGTACTTC. This translates into CASSLERGETQYF.

The chain joins TRBV12-1 to TRBJ2-3; the table's D call, TRBD2, has no DNA check behind it. TRBV12-1 is shown as a pseudogene. This CDR3 contains 17 residues. CDR3 nucleotides: TGTGCCAGCAGCTCTTCGACTAGCGGGGGGGCCGCAGATACGCAGTATTTT. Amino acids: CASSSSTSGGAADTQYF.

The chain uses TRBV9 and TRBJ2-5; 7 nucleotides align to TRBD1. Losses at the gene ends were 4 bases for V and 5 bases for J; bases not matched to a gene: 11. CDR3 length: 15 amino acids. Germline lookup yields CDR1 SGDLS and CDR2 YYNGEE. CDR3 in DNA: TGTGCCAGCAGCCCCCAGAGGGGGCGAGGGGAGACCCAGTACTTC. Its protein product is CASSPQRGRGETQYF.

CDR3 residues: CASSYRLAGKETQYF. For the CDR3, the DNA is TGCGCCAGCAGCTACAGACTAGCGGGAAAAGAGACCCAGTACTTC. V usage is TRBV4-1 and J usage is TRBJ2-5, with TRBD2 matching over 11 bases. The trim removed 5 bases at V and 3 bases at J, leaving 5 bases unmatched. This CDR3 has 15 residues. The germline V gene encodes CDR1 MGHRA and CDR2 YSYEKL.

In this sample, this clone turned up a few times. The gene calls are TRBV11-3 and TRBJ1-6; 10 nucleotides align to TRBD1. The CDR3 has 14 residues. Germline CDR1 and CDR2: SGHNT and YENEEA. Trimming at V came to 4 bases and at J to 9 bases, leaving 3 bases not matched to a gene. CDR3 region: CASSSGQGGSPLHF. The CDR3 coding sequence is TGTGCCAGCAGCTCTGGACAGGGGGGTTCACCCCTCCACTTT.

This clone was detected once. The CDR3 nucleotides read TGTGCCAGCAGCCCAAGGACTAGCCTAAACACCGGGGAGCTGTTTTTT. Translated, it gives CASSPRTSLNTGELFF. The genes are TRBV5-4 and TRBJ2-2; 8 bases agree with TRBD2. The CDR3 consists of 16 residues. Germline values: CDR1 SGHNT, CDR2 YYREEE (reference sequence). V gave up 4 bases and J gave up 2 bases; unmatched junction bases: 7.

This clone appeared a single time. V usage is TRBV6-5 and J usage is TRBJ2-7; 8 nucleotides line up with TRBD1. Germline CDR1 MNHEY, CDR2 SVGAGI. CDR3 length: 15 amino acids. V lost 5 bases, J lost 2 bases, and 8 bases stayed unmatched. CDR3 DNA sequence: TGTGCCAGCAGTACGACGTGGACAGGGACCTACGAGCAGTACTTC. Amino acid sequence: CASSTTWTGTYEQYF.

The chain uses TRBV19 and TRBJ1-6; D uncertain. Trimming pared 7 bases from V and 7 bases from J, leaving 11 bases between. The CDR3 contains 13 residues. CDR1 is LNHDA, CDR2 SQIVND, per germline (reference sequence). Written as DNA, the CDR3 is TGTGCCAGTACCCTGGCCCGAAATTCACCCCTCCACTTT. This encodes CASTLARNSPLHF. The entire variable domain, with the rest obtained from reference TRBV19 and TRBJ1-6, is as follows: DGGITQSPKYLFRKEGQNVTLSCEQNLNHDAMYWYRQDPGQGLRLIYYSQIVNDFQKGDIAEGYSVSREKKESFPLTVTSAQKNPTAFYLCASTLARNSPLHFGNGTRLTVT.

This chain joins TRBV21-1 and TRBJ1-2; the DNA was not compared with TRBD1, the D call given in the table. TRBV21-1 is a recognized pseudogene. This CDR3 is built from 14 residues. The CDR3 region has the DNA TGTGCCAGCAGCAACGGACAGGGGAACTATGGCTACACCTTC. The encoded protein is CASSNGQGNYGYTF.

The gene calls are TRBV5-6 and TRBJ1-2; a possible D gene is TRBD1 (5 bases). This CDR3 is built from 14 residues. Germline V gene lookup returns CDR1 SGHDT and CDR2 YYEEEE. V dropped 0 bases and J dropped 1 base, with 7 bases sitting between them. CDR3: CASSLDRNNYGYTF. The CDR3 coding sequence is TGTGCCAGCAGCTTGGACAGGAATAACTATGGCTACACCTTC.

This chain links TRBV3-1 (or the pseudogene TRBV3-2) with TRBJ2-1, with 10 bases matching TRBD2. With 4 bases clipped from V and 9 bases from J, the junction kept 6 bases outside the gene matches. The CDR3 is 14 residues long. Germline V gives CDR1 LGHDT, CDR2 YNNKEL (reference sequence). The CDR3 DNA is TGTGCCAGCAGCCTCGCTAGCGGGAGCTTTGAGCAGTTCTTC. The encoded protein is CASSLASGSFEQFF.

This clone was observed a few times. This chain connects TRBV29-1 to TRBJ2-3; TRBD1 might be the D (6 bases). CDR3 size: 17 residues. Trimming cost V 5 bases and J 0 bases, with 21 bases left between them. CDR1 SQVTM and CDR2 ANQGSEA come from the germline V gene. CDR3 sequence reads: CSVLLPIQGVSTDTQYF. DNA for the CDR3: TGCAGCGTTCTCCTTCCCATACAGGGAGTTAGCACAGATACGCAGTATTTT.